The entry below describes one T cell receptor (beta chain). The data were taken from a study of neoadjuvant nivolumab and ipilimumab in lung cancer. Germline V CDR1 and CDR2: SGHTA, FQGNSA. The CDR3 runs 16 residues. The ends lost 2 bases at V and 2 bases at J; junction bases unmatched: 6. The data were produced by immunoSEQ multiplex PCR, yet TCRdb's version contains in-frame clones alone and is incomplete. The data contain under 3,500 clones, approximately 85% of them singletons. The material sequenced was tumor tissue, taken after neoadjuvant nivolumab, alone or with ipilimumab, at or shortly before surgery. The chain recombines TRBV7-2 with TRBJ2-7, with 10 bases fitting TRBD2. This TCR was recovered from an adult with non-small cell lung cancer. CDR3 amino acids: CASSLKTSGFTYEQYF. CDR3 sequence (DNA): TGTGCCAGCAGCTTAAAGACTAGCGGGTTTACCTACGAGCAGTACTTC.